This T cell receptor beta chain was found in a study of T cells in Graves' hyperthyroidism and ophthalmopathy. Stable Graves' hyperthyroidism meant no ophthalmopathy progression within 18 months. Exclusion of a patient resulted from uncontrolled infection, other autoimmune disease, pregnancy or lactation. Fresh 10 ml peripheral blood yielded PBMCs. TCR beta CDR3 region amplification was performed from RNA transcripts. A first-round RT-PCR of the TCR CDR3 used the HTBI primer set. MiXCR, run by TCRdb on the multiplex PCR reads, gives a single entry per CDR3 protein. The table shows approximately 410,000 distinct CDR3 sequences, with roughly an eighth occurring only once. The sequencing sample was made of blood. The origin of this receptor is a woman between 18 and 29 years old with Graves' hyperthyroidism.

The CDR3 loop is CASSLTAANQPQHF. The CDR3 DNA sequence: TGTGCCAGCAGTTTAACAGCCGCCAATCAGCCCCAGCATTTT. The gene calls are TRBV12-3 or TRBV12-4 and TRBJ1-5; D is ambiguous. The CDR3 contains 14 residues. Trimming removed 2 bases at V and 3 bases at J, with 8 bases between.